A single sample gave rise to the 31 T cell receptor beta chains below, sequenced in a study of blood T cell repertoires in COVID-19. Libraries were prepared by immunoSEQ multiplex PCR; TCRdb keeps only in-frame clonotypes and omits some of them. The table records roughly 180,000 clones, about 88% of them present only once. The sequenced sample consisted of peripheral blood. Every receptor here comes from a woman aged 45-59 years with COVID-19, enrolled during active disease.

This chain connects TRBV27 to TRBJ1-2; D is perhaps TRBD1 (5 bases). There are 13 residues in the CDR3. Deletions cut 6 bases from V and 3 bases from J, with 11 bases between. CDR1 and CDR2 from the germline V gene are MNHEY and SMNVEV (reference sequence). CDR3 residues: CASSPGSYYGYTF. In DNA form, the CDR3 reads TGTGCCAGCAGCCCAGGGTCTTACTATGGCTACACCTTC.

The chain has TRBV11-3 and TRBJ2-7; 9 positions agree with TRBD1. Germline V gene data show CDR1 as SGHNT and CDR2 as YENEEA. CDR3 size: 14 residues. Trimming at V came to 5 bases and at J to 4 bases, leaving 6 bases not matched to a gene. Written as DNA, the CDR3 is TGTGCCAGCAGCATAACAGGGGGCGAATACGAGCAGTACTTC. It yields the protein CASSITGGEYEQYF.

The chain joins TRBV13 to TRBJ2-7; 8 bases line up with TRBD1. With V trimmed by 5 bases and J by 5 bases, 5 bases remained unmatched. Germline V lookup: CDR1 PRHDT, CDR2 FYEKMQ (reference sequence). The CDR3 contains 13 residues. The chain's CDR3 is CASSPRTGNEQYF. The CDR3 coding sequence is TGTGCCAGCAGCCCCAGGACAGGGAACGAGCAGTACTTC.

The V and J genes are TRBV18 and TRBJ1-2, with D possibly matching TRBD1 (5 bases). The germline gives CDR1 KGHSH, CDR2 LQKENI. The CDR3 has 16 residues. V shed 1 base and J shed 1 base, with 13 bases lying between them. The CDR3 DNA reads as TGTGCCAGCTCACCACGAGTACTCGGGGGTAACTATGGCTACACCTTC. It codes for CASSPRVLGGNYGYTF.

The V gene is TRBV25-1, the J gene TRBJ2-3; D might be TRBD2 (5 bases). V was cut by 4 bases and J by 2 bases, with 7 bases left in between. There are 13 residues in the CDR3. Germline-derived CDR1 and CDR2 are MGHDK and SYGVNS. The CDR3 reads CASSGRVTDTQYF. Written as DNA, the CDR3 is TGTGCCAGCAGTGGGCGGGTCACAGATACGCAGTATTTT.

The chain links TRBV9 to TRBJ2-4; possible D gene TRBD1, 6 bases. Germline assignment: CDR1 SGDLS and CDR2 YYNGEE. This CDR3 is built from 15 residues. V lost 0 bases, J lost 0 bases, and 7 bases lay in between. CDR3 DNA: TGTGCCAGCAGCGTAGGAGGGGGAGCCAAAAACATTCAGTACTTC. Translating it yields CASSVGGGAKNIQYF.

CDR3 in amino acids: CAWTPRGGTGSEKLFF. The CDR3 DNA reads as TGTGCCTGGACCCCCAGGGGCGGGACAGGGAGTGAAAAACTGTTTTTT. V is TRBV30 and J is TRBJ1-4; 9 nucleotides agree with TRBD1. The CDR3 covers 16 residues. V gave up 4 bases and J gave up 7 bases; unmatched junction bases: 13. In germline, CDR1 is GTSNPN, CDR2 SVGIG (reference sequence).

V is TRBV9 and J is TRBJ1-1, with 9 bases fitting TRBD1. The V gene end was trimmed by 3 bases and the J gene end by 1 base; junction bases not matched to a gene: 7. Germline CDR1 is SGDLS and CDR2 is YYNGEE. The CDR3 totals 16 residues. The CDR3 coding sequence is TGTGCCAGCAGCGCAGGACAGGGGCCTACGAACACTGAAGCTTTCTTT. Its protein product is CASSAGQGPTNTEAFF. Looking up the rest from reference TRBV9 and TRBJ1-1 gives the full variable domain: DSGVTQTPKHLITATGQRVTLRCSPRSGDLSVYWYQQSLDQGLQFLIQYYNGEERAKGNILERFSAQQFPDLHSELNLSSLELGDSALYFCASSAGQGPTNTEAFFGQGTRLTVV.

This clone was found once. This sequence joins TRBV6-5 and TRBJ2-1, with TRBD1 matching 7 bases. CDR3 length: 14 amino acids. V gave up 6 bases and J gave up 4 bases; unmatched junction bases: 6. Germline V lookup: CDR1 MNHEY, CDR2 SVGAGI. The CDR3 here is CASRPGQTYNEQFF. CDR3 bases: TGTGCCAGCAGACCGGGACAGACTTACAATGAGCAGTTCTTC.

The rearrangement joins TRBV11-3 to TRBJ2-7; a possible D gene is TRBD1 (5 bases). V was cut by 9 bases and J by 2 bases, with 23 bases left in between. This CDR3 region has 16 residues. CDR1 and CDR2 from the germline V gene are SGHNT and YENEEA. Written as DNA, the CDR3 is TGTGCCAGAAGCCCAATCGTTGCTCAGGACACCTACGAGCAGTACTTC. It encodes CARSPIVAQDTYEQYF.

V usage is TRBV6-5 and J usage is TRBJ2-7; 8 bases match TRBD1. CDR3 size: 14 residues. Germline V gene sequence: CDR1 MNHEY, CDR2 SVGAGI. V trimming: 2 bases; J trimming: 1 base; junction bases outside the gene matches: 1. CDR3 sequence reads: CASSYDRGSYEQYF. The CDR3, as DNA: TGTGCCAGCAGTTACGACAGGGGTTCCTACGAGCAGTACTTC.

CDR3 nucleotide sequence: TGCGCCAGCAGCTTGTCGGGGGGCCGTACAGATACGCAGTATTTT. This gives the protein CASSLSGGRTDTQYF. The rearrangement joins TRBV5-1 to TRBJ2-3; D might be TRBD2 (7 bases). The germline V and J ends were trimmed by 1 base and 3 bases, with 12 bases remaining between them. The CDR3 is made up of 15 amino acids. Per the germline V gene, CDR1 is SGHRS and CDR2 is YFSETQ.

The V gene is TRBV5-1, the J gene TRBJ2-3; the match to TRBD2 covers 12 bases. Germline CDR1 is SGHRS and CDR2 is YFSETQ. The CDR3 runs 17 residues. Germline trimming cut 3 bases from V and 2 bases from J; bases unmatched to any gene: 7. The CDR3 DNA sequence: TGCGCCAGCAGCTCCCGACTAGCGGGGGAGGACACAGATACGCAGTATTTT. This codes for CASSSRLAGEDTDTQYF.

The genes are TRBV28 and TRBJ2-1, with a weak D call TRBD1 (5 bases). The CDR3 length is 16 residues. Looked up from germline, CDR1 is MDHEN and CDR2 is SYDVKM. With 4 bases removed from V and 6 bases from J, the gap between germline ends came to 19 bases. CDR3 nucleotide sequence: TGTGCCAGCAGTTATCCGGGCAGGGTGGTGTTCAATGAGCAGTTCTTC. Residues: CASSYPGRVVFNEQFF.

This chain uses TRBV28 with TRBJ2-7; TRBD1 matches at 9 bases. With V trimmed by 4 bases and J by 4 bases, 8 bases remained unmatched. Germline CDR1 reads MDHEN; CDR2 reads SYDVKM. CDR3 size: 15 residues. CDR3 nucleotides: TGTGCCAGCAGTTCCCAGTCGACAGGGGGGTACGAGCAGTACTTC. It is translated as CASSSQSTGGYEQYF.

Here the CDR3 DNA reads TGTGCCTGGAGTGGAGGGTACGGATCCAGATATGAAAAACTGTTTTTT. It yields the protein CAWSGGYGSRYEKLFF. The genes are TRBV30 and TRBJ1-4, with no clear D. Germline lookup yields CDR1 GTSNPN and CDR2 SVGIG (reference sequence). The CDR3 runs 16 residues. Trimming pared 1 base from V and 6 bases from J, leaving 18 bases between.

This sequence joins TRBV7-9 and TRBJ2-2, with 14 positions matching TRBD2. Losses at the gene ends were 5 bases for V and 3 bases for J; bases not matched to a gene: 8. CDR3 size: 18 residues. The germline V gene has CDR1 SEHNR and CDR2 FQNEAQ (reference sequence). The CDR3 here is CASSPGLAGGQDTGELFF. In nucleotides, the CDR3 is TGTGCCAGCAGCCCTGGACTAGCGGGGGGCCAGGACACCGGGGAGCTGTTTTTT. The full variable domain, in which reference TRBV7-9 and TRBJ2-2 provide the parts outside the CDR3, is DTGVSQNPRHKITKRGQNVTFRCDPISEHNRLYWYRQTLGQGPEFLTYFQNEAQLEKSRLLSDRFSAERPKGSFSTLEIQRTEQGDSAMYLCASSPGLAGGQDTGELFFGEGSRLTVL.

The chain is built from TRBV5-4 and TRBJ2-1; TRBD2 might be the D (5 bases). This CDR3 spans 15 amino acids. Trimming took off 4 bases at V and 2 bases at J, with 13 bases between the two ends. Germline CDR1 is SGHNT and CDR2 is YYREEE (reference sequence). This CDR3 is CASSVRTGTYNEQFF. CDR3 sequence (DNA): TGTGCCAGCAGCGTTAGGACGGGGACCTACAATGAGCAGTTCTTC.

This rearrangement joins TRBV7-9 to TRBJ2-5, with 12 nucleotides matching TRBD1. Germline CDR1 and CDR2: SEHNR and FQNEAQ (reference sequence). V was pared by 3 bases and J by 5 bases, with 4 bases of the junction left unmatched. The CDR3 is 15 amino acids. The DNA of the CDR3 is TGTGCCAGCAGCTTGGGACAGGGGGCAGTGGAGACCCAGTACTTC. Translating it yields CASSLGQGAVETQYF.

The chain links TRBV7-9 to TRBJ2-2; no definite D call. This CDR3 has 14 residues. V lost 0 bases and J 5 bases, leaving 7 bases between the germline ends. The germline V gene has CDR1 SEHNR and CDR2 FQNEAQ (reference sequence). The DNA for the CDR3 is TGTGCCAGCAGCTTAGCGGCATCTACCGGGGAGCTGTTTTTT. Protein product: CASSLAASTGELFF.

V usage is TRBV2 and J usage is TRBJ2-1; the match to TRBD2 covers 7 bases. In germline, CDR1 is SNHLY, CDR2 FYNNEI. The CDR3 runs to 16 residues. The V and J ends lost 5 bases and 5 bases, in that order; junction bases with no gene match: 12. The CDR3 DNA reads TGTGCCAGCAGTCCGACCCTAGCGGAGTATAACAATGAGCAGTTCTTC. Amino acids: CASSPTLAEYNNEQFF. The whole variable domain, filled in from reference TRBV2 and TRBJ2-1, reads EPEVTQTPSHQVTQMGQEVILRCVPISNHLYFYWYRQILGQKVEFLVSFYNNEISEKSEIFDDQFSVERPDGSNFTLKIRSTKLEDSAMYFCASSPTLAEYNNEQFFGPGTRLTVL.

This chain links TRBV23-1 with TRBJ2-5; D uncertain. TRBV23-1 is assigned to the ORF class and has an uncertain function. V lost 0 bases and J lost 0, with 8 bases in between. CDR3 length equals 15 residues. In DNA, the CDR3 is TGCGCCAGCAGTCAATCGTCACAGTACCAAGAGACCCAGTACTTC. Amino acids: CASSQSSQYQETQYF.

For the CDR3, the DNA is TGTGCCAGCTCATCGCCGGACAGGGGAGGGGATGAGCAGTTCTTC. It specifies CASSSPDRGGDEQFF. The chain has TRBV18 and TRBJ2-1, with 9 bases matching TRBD1. The CDR3 spans 15 residues. Germline assignment: CDR1 KGHSH and CDR2 LQKENI. V lost 5 bases and J lost 8; bases outside the gene matches: 10.

Only one count was recorded for this clone. The rearrangement joins TRBV10-3 to TRBJ1-4; 10 bases are a match to TRBD1. From germline, CDR1 is ENHRY and CDR2 SYGVKD. Trimming removed 10 bases from V and 6 bases from J; junction bases left unmatched: 11. The CDR3 consists of 15 residues. The chain's CDR3 is CATKGTGTGDEKLFF. As DNA, the CDR3 is TGTGCCACTAAGGGGACCGGGACAGGGGATGAAAAACTGTTTTTT.

V gene TRBV6-6 combines with J gene TRBJ1-2; D uncertain. Germline V gives CDR1 MNHNY, CDR2 SVGAGI (reference sequence). The CDR3 is 13 residues long. Trimming shortened V by 8 bases and J by 0 bases, and 10 bases separated the two germline ends. The chain's CDR3 is CASRTRANYGYTF. The CDR3 region has the DNA TGTGCCAGCCGAACCCGGGCTAACTATGGCTACACCTTC.

The chain uses TRBV5-1 and TRBJ2-5; D is possibly TRBD2 (6 bases). Germline-derived CDR1 and CDR2 are SGHRS and YFSETQ. CDR3 size: 14 residues. V lost 3 bases and J lost 3, with 12 bases in between. The CDR3 here is CASSSSSVEETQYF. The CDR3, as DNA: TGCGCCAGCAGCTCCTCTAGCGTGGAAGAGACCCAGTACTTC.

The chain carries TRBV7-6 and TRBJ2-2; 10 bases map to TRBD1. Germline loops: CDR1 SGHVS, CDR2 FNYEAQ. J lost 4 bases, V lost 5 bases, and 13 bases had no gene match. The CDR3 length is 18 residues. This CDR3 is CASSPHFGQGVATGELFF. The DNA of the CDR3 is TGTGCCAGCAGCCCCCACTTCGGACAGGGGGTGGCCACCGGGGAGCTGTTTTTT. Variable domain in full (rest from reference TRBV7-6 and TRBJ2-2): GAGVSQSPRYKVTKRGQDVALRCDPISGHVSLYWYRQALGQGPEFLTYFNYEAQQDKSGLPNDRFSAERPEGSISTLTIQRTEQRDSAMYRCASSPHFGQGVATGELFFGEGSRLTVL.

A single count supports this clone. The rearrangement links TRBV7-2 to TRBJ2-7; 7 positions agree with TRBD1. The CDR3 has 16 amino acids. CDR1 is SGHTA and CDR2 is FQGNSA in the germline V gene. Unmatched junction bases numbered 7, after V lost 0 bases and J lost 2 bases. This CDR3 is CASSLAWGQRAYEQYF. The CDR3 DNA is TGTGCCAGCAGCTTAGCTTGGGGACAGCGAGCCTACGAGCAGTACTTC. The complete variable domain, with remaining parts taken from reference TRBV7-2 and TRBJ2-7, reads GAGVSQSPSNKVTEKGKDVELRCDPISGHTALYWYRQSLGQGLEFLIYFQGNSAPDKSGLPSDRFSAERTGGSVSTLTIQRTQQEDSAVYLCASSLAWGQRAYEQYFGPGTRLTVT.

This clone occurred once. The chain combines TRBV6-5 with TRBJ1-2, with D perhaps TRBD1 (5 bases). Germline values: CDR1 MNHEY, CDR2 SVGAGI. The CDR3 spans 15 residues. Trimming cost V 0 bases and J 5 bases, with 13 bases left between them. Here the CDR3 reads CASSYSTAGVYGYTF. Here the CDR3 DNA reads TGTGCCAGCAGTTACTCGACAGCGGGGGTGTATGGCTACACCTTC.

The chain recombines TRBV30 with TRBJ2-5; 8 bases map to TRBD1. Losses at the gene ends were 1 base for V and 1 base for J; bases not matched to a gene: 8. Germline lookup yields CDR1 GTSNPN and CDR2 SVGIG (reference sequence). The CDR3 is 16 amino acids. CDR3 amino acids: CAWSGDRLFGQETQYF. For the CDR3, the DNA is TGTGCCTGGAGTGGGGACAGGCTTTTTGGCCAAGAGACCCAGTACTTC.

The V and J genes are TRBV21-1 and TRBJ1-6. TRBV21-1 is labeled a pseudogene. This CDR3 is built from 13 residues. The CDR3, as DNA: TGTGCCACCCCGGGGGAGAGATTTTCACCCCTCCACTTT. It translates to CATPGERFSPLHF.